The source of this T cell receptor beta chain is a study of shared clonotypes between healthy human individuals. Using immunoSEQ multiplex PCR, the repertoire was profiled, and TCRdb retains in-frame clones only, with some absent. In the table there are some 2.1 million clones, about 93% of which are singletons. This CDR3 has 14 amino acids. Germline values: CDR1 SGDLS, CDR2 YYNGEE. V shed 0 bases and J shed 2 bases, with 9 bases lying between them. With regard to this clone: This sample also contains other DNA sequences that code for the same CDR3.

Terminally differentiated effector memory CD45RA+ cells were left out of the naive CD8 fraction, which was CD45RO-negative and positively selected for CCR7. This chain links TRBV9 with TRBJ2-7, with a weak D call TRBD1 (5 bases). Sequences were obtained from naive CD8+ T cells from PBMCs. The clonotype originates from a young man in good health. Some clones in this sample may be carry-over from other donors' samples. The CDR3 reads CASSVVPGTYEQYF. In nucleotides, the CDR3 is TGTGCCAGCAGCGTAGTCCCAGGGACCTACGAGCAGTACTTC.